The subject of this entry is one TCR beta chain. The antigen this receptor binds is unknown. Base qualities are not recorded, but no much larger clone differs from it by a single base. Each collaborating institution followed its own protocols to collect whole blood in K2EDTA tubes. For TCRbeta analysis, collaborators shipped samples in one of three forms: frozen whole blood, isolated PBMCs, or DNA extracted from either of those sample types. The data originate from a study of blood T cell repertoires in COVID-19 (dated by TCRdb to 2019 to 2021). Looking at the study overall: Samples from collaborators originated in the United States, Italy and Spain and spanned both the acute and convalescent phases of COVID-19. Nearly every sample came with metadata listing a de-identified subject ID, COVID-19 status, age in years and sex. HLA class I and class II types, where available, came from metadata supplied by the sample provider rather than from assay-based typing. Samples were obtained from the ongoing ImmuneRACE study (first 160 participants) and from about 1,300 subjects provided by 6 global collaborators. The material from the prospective study consisted of cDNA or gDNA derived from T cells, B-cell-depleted T cells, or PBMCs. The dataset comprised deeply sampled blood TCRbeta repertoires from subjects exposed to, actively infected with, or recovered from COVID-19. The repertoires were made available in a free public database intended to serve as a resource for research on the immune response to SARS-CoV-2.

The immunoSEQ Assay, a bias-controlled multiplex PCR, was used to amplify TCRbeta CDR3 regions from genomic DNA. In the authors' own workflow: The number of nucleated cells in each sample was estimated from the amplification of reference gene primers within the assay. To quantify the absolute abundance of each unique TCRbeta CDR3 rearrangement, sequence reads were collapsed and filtered. Productive Simpson clonality was computed per sample as the square root of Simpson's diversity index over productive rearrangements. This is the immuneACCESS table as TCRdb keeps it, with only in-frame sequences that have V and J called. A part of the clones is gone; compared with another copy, unresolved V genes explain less than half, and the rest is unexplained. For V, J and clone size, that table is used; D and trimming come from the DNA. This sample comprises around 68,000 clones, roughly 87% of them detected only once. The top ten clones comprise roughly 6% of the sample.

The paper as a whole reports these results and caveats: The quantity of clinical and demographic metadata differed by source and by participant and was supplied without curation.

The CDR3 numbers 16 residues from cysteine through phenylalanine. Of the read, only the CDR3 DNA is kept; its 48 bases are in frame from base 1. Via the germline V gene, CDR1 is MGHRA and CDR2 YSYEKL. V is pared back by 0 bases and J by 1 base, with 11 bases lying between the germline termini. The sequence was obtained from a woman between 50 and 59 years old with acute or convalescent COVID-19. Specimen: peripheral blood. The receptor chain draws on TRBV4-1 and TRBJ2-3; the best D guess is TRBD1, with 7 bases matching. The CDR3 reads as follows: CASSQEGRGGTDTQYF. The DNA sequence is given as TGCGCCAGCAGCCAAGAGGGCAGGGGGGGCACAGATACGCAGTATTTT.